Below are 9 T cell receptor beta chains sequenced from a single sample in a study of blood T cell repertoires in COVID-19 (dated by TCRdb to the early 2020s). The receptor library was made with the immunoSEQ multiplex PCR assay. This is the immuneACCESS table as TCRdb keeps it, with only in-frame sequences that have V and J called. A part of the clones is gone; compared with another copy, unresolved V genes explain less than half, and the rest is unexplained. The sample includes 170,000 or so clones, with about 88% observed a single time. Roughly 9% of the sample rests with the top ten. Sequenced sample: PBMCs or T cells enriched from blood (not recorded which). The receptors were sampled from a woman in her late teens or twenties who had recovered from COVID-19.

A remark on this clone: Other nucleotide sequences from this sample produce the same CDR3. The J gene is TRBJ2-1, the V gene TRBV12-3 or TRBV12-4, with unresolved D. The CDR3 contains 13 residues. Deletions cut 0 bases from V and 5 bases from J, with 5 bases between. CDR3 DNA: TGTGCCAGCAGTTTAGCCGGAGACAATGAGCAGTTCTTC. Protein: CASSLAGDNEQFF.

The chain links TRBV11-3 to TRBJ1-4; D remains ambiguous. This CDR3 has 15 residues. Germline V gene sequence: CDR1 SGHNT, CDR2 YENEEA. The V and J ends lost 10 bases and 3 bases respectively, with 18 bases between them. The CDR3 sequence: CATLRAGSPNEKLFF. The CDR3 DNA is TGTGCCACCCTCCGGGCTGGGAGTCCTAATGAAAAACTGTTTTTT.

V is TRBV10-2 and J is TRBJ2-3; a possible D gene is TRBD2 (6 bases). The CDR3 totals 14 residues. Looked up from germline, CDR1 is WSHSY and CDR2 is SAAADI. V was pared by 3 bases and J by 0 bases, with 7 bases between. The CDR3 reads CASSDGRSTDTQYF. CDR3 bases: TGCGCCAGCAGTGATGGGAGGAGCACAGATACGCAGTATTTT.

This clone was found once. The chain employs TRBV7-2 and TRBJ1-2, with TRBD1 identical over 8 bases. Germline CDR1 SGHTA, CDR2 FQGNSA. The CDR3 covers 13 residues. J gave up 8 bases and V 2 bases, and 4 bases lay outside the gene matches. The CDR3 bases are TGTGCCAGCAGCTTACAGGGGGACAGGGGCTACACCTTC. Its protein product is CASSLQGDRGYTF.

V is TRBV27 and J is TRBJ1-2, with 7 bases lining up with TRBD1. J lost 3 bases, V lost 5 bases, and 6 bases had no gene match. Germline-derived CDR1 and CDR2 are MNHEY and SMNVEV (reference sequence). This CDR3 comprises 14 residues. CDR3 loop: CASSPDGTDYGYTF. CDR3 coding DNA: TGTGCCAGCAGTCCGGATGGGACAGACTATGGCTACACCTTC.

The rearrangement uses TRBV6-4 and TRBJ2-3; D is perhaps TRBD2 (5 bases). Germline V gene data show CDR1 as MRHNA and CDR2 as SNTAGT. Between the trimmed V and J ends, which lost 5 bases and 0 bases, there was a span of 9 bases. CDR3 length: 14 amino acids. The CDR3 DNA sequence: TGTGCCAGCAGTCAGTCGGGGAGCACAGATACGCAGTATTTT. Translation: CASSQSGSTDTQYF.

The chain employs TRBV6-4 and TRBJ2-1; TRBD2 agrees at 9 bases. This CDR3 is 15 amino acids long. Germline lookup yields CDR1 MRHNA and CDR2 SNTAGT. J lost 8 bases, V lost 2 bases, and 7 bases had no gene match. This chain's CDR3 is CASSDAGGALDEQFF. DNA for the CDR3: TGTGCCAGCAGTGACGCGGGAGGGGCTTTGGATGAGCAGTTCTTC.

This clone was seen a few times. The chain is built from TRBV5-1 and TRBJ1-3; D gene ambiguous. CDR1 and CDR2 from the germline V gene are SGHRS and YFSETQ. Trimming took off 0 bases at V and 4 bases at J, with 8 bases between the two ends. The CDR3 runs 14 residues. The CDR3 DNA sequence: TGCGCCAGCAGCTTGGGCCCCGGGGGAAACACCATATATTTT. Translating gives CASSLGPGGNTIYF. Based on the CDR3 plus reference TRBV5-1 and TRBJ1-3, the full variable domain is KAGVTQTPRYLIKTRGQQVTLSCSPISGHRSVSWYQQTPGQGLQFLFEYFSETQRNKGNFPGRFSGRQFSNSRSEMNVSTLELGDSALYLCASSLGPGGNTIYFGEGSWLTVV.

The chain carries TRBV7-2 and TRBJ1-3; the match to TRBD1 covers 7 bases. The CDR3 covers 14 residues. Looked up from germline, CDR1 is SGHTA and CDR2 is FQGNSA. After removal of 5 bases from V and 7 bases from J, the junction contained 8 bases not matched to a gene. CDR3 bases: TGTGCCAGCAGCATCGGGACAGCCGGGAACACCATATATTTT. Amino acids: CASSIGTAGNTIYF.